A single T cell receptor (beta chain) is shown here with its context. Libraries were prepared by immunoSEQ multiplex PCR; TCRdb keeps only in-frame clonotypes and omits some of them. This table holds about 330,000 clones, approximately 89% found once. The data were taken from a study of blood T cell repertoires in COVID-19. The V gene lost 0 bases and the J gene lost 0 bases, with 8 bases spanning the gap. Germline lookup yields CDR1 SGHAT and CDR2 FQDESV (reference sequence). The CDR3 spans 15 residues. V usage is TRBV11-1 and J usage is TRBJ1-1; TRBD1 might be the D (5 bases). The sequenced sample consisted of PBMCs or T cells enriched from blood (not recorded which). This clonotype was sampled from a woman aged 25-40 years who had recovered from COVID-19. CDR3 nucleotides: TGTGCCAGCAGCTTAGCGGAGGGGCTGAACACTGAAGCTTTCTTT. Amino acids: CASSLAEGLNTEAFF. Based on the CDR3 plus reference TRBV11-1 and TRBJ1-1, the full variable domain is EAEVAQSPRYKITEKSQAVAFWCDPISGHATLYWYRQILGQGPELLVQFQDESVVDDSQLPKDRFSAERLKGVDSTLKIQPAELGDSAMYLCASSLAEGLNTEAFFGQGTRLTVV.